Listed below are T cell receptor beta chains from one sample, sequenced in a study of vaccination and CD4 T cells after COVID-19. Via MiXCR, TCRdb re-called the PCR reads, giving one row per CDR3 protein. The sample shows approximately 12,000 distinct CDR3 sequences, around 50% of them seen only once. Their antigens remain unidentified. The sample comprised CD4+ T cells from blood, cultured in vitro. Source of these receptors: a human donor who had recovered from COVID-19. Both conserved end residues are part of each CDR3. The D gene is left open where the match is weak. The listing skips clone size in some rows; elsewhere it reads once, few, many or a size class.

abundance,j_gene,v_gene,d_gene,CDR3aa,CDR3nt
.,TRBJ2-5,TRBV7-2,.,CASSQPGKETQYF,TGTGCCAGCAGCCAACCGGGTAAAGAGACCCAGTACTTC
few,TRBJ1-5,TRBV20-1,.,CSAREVGGLGNQPQHF,TGCAGTGCTAGAGAGGTGGGGGGTTTAGGCAATCAGCCCCAGCATTTT
.,TRBJ1-6,TRBV6-1,.,CASVLDRLSPLHF,TGTGCCAGTGTGTTAGACAGGCTTTCACCCCTCCACTTT
.,TRBJ1-2,TRBV5-1,.,CASSNILTGRGYTF,TGCGCCAGCAGCAACATCCTTACAGGGCGCGGCTACACCTTC
.,TRBJ1-2,TRBV6-5,.,CASSYPAHGGGNYGYTF,TGTGCCAGCAGTTACCCCGCGCACGGAGGGGGTAACTATGGCTACACCTTC
.,TRBJ1-2,TRBV2,TRBD1,CASSPQGAKNYGYTF,TGTGCCAGCAGTCCACAGGGGGCGAAAAACTATGGCTACACCTTC
.,TRBJ1-2,TRBV15,.,CATSRALRGDNGYTF,TGTGCCACCAGCAGAGCCCTTCGAGGGGACAATGGCTACACCTTC
.,TRBJ1-1,TRBV10-3,.,CAISAGGVDTEAFF,TGTGCCATCAGTGCCGGGGGAGTTGACACTGAAGCTTTCTTT
.,TRBJ2-7,TRBV6-5,.,CASSYTVQQGLAHEQYF,TGTGCCAGCAGTTACACCGTCCAACAGGGTCTCGCCCACGAGCAGTACTTC
.,TRBJ1-6,TRBV27,.,CASPPTNNSPLHF,TGTGCCAGCCCCCCTACCAATAATTCACCCCTCCACTTT
.,TRBJ1-1,TRBV7-9,TRBD1,CASSASGQGFRNTEAFF,TGTGCCAGCAGCGCCTCGGGACAGGGCTTTCGGAACACTGAAGCTTTCTTT
few,TRBJ2-2,TRBV20-1,TRBD2,CSARDGTSGAGELFF,TGCAGTGCTAGAGATGGGACTAGCGGGGCCGGGGAGCTGTTTTTT
once,TRBJ2-5,TRBV20-1,.,CSARAPGETQYF,TGCAGTGCTAGAGCCCCTGGGGAGACCCAGTACTTC
.,TRBJ2-1,TRBV6-2/TRBV6-3,.,CASTSDGGRTQFF,TGTGCCAGCACCTCGGACGGCGGACGCACTCAGTTCTTC
.,TRBJ2-3,TRBV27,.,CASSGGLYKTDTQYF,TGTGCCAGCAGTGGGGGACTTTATAAAACAGATACGCAGTATTTT
.,TRBJ1-4,TRBV28,TRBD1,CASSIDRGREKLFF,TGTGCCAGCAGTATAGACAGGGGGCGCGAAAAACTGTTTTTT
.,TRBJ1-6,TRBV11-2,.,CASSLRADFRRNSPLHF,TGTGCCAGCAGCTTACGGGCGGACTTCAGGAGAAATTCACCCCTCCACTTT